Listed below are T cell receptor beta chains from one sample, sequenced in a study of Ad26.COV2.S vaccination and SARS-CoV-2 variants. Sequenced by immunoSEQ multiplex PCR; TCRdb stores in-frame clones only, minus some. Here the sample spans nearly 400,000 clones, approximately 89% being singletons. The sequences come from peripheral blood, collected in a trial of Ad26.COV2.S vaccine versus placebo. These receptor sequences come from a person between 18 and 65 years old who received the Ad26.COV2.S COVID-19 vaccine or a placebo. Both conserved end residues are part of each CDR3. D genes are given only for firm matches. Rows may omit the clone size; those that give it use once, few, many or a size class.

TRBJ2-7,.,TRBD2,TRBV9,CASSASSGRATYEQYF,TGTGCCAGCAGCGCGTCTAGCGGGAGGGCCACGTACGAGCAGTACTTC
TRBJ1-6,.,.,TRBV27,CASSFSQGSSYNSPLHF,TGTGCCAGCAGTTTTAGTCAGGGGAGCTCCTATAATTCACCCCTCCACTTT
TRBJ2-2,.,.,TRBV11-2,CASSLNGVGELFF,TGTGCCAGCAGCTTAAACGGAGTCGGGGAGCTGTTTTTT
TRBJ1-1,.,.,TRBV5-4,CASSLRGKAEAFF,TGTGCCAGCAGCTTGAGGGGAAAGGCTGAAGCTTTCTTT
TRBJ2-7,few,TRBD1,TRBV9,CASSVAGQGAPYEQYF,TGTGCCAGCAGCGTAGCGGGACAGGGTGCCCCCTACGAGCAGTACTTC
TRBJ1-1,.,.,TRBV7-9,CASSSRWGGVTEAFF,TGTGCCAGCAGCTCCCGGTGGGGAGGGGTCACTGAAGCTTTCTTT
TRBJ2-1,.,.,TRBV9,CASSPTLVDGVNEQFF,TGTGCCAGCAGCCCTACGTTAGTGGATGGGGTCAATGAGCAGTTCTTC
TRBJ1-1,.,TRBD1,TRBV20-1,CSASVQGAEAFF,TGCAGTGCTAGTGTACAGGGGGCTGAAGCTTTCTTT
TRBJ2-7,.,.,TRBV7-9,CASSPSNYEQYF,TGTGCCAGCAGCCCCTCAAACTACGAGCAGTACTTC
TRBJ2-2,.,.,TRBV6-5,CASMGWGHPGELFF,TGTGCCAGCATGGGGTGGGGTCACCCCGGGGAGCTGTTTTTT
TRBJ2-2,.,.,TRBV4-1,CASSQGAWRTGTTGELFF,TGCGCCAGCAGCCAAGGCGCTTGGAGGACTGGGACCACCGGGGAGCTGTTTTTT
TRBJ1-3,.,.,TRBV14,CASSQDHGEFSGNTIYF,TGTGCCAGCAGCCAAGATCACGGGGAGTTCTCTGGAAACACCATATATTTT
TRBJ1-2,.,.,TRBV18,CASSPVGGANWGYTF,TGTGCCAGCTCACCAGTCGGGGGGGCGAATTGGGGCTACACCTTC
TRBJ2-2,.,.,TRBV27,CASSLGGDTGELFF,TGTGCCAGCAGTTTAGGTGGGGACACCGGGGAGCTGTTTTTT
TRBJ1-1,.,.,TRBV9,CASSVEGETEAFF,TGTGCCAGCAGCGTAGAGGGGGAGACTGAAGCTTTCTTT
TRBJ2-3,once,.,TRBV7-9,CASSFGANTDTQYF,TGTGCCAGCAGCTTCGGGGCCAACACAGATACGCAGTATTTT
TRBJ2-7,.,TRBD2,TRBV7-2,CASSFGLAGNEQYF,TGTGCCAGCAGCTTCGGACTAGCGGGAAACGAGCAGTACTTC
TRBJ2-1,.,TRBD2,TRBV4-1,CASSQETTSAYNEQFF,TGCGCCAGCAGCCAAGAGACGACTAGCGCCTACAATGAGCAGTTCTTC
TRBJ2-3,.,.,TRBV6-1,CASRELKTVSPDTQYF,TGTGCCAGCAGGGAACTTAAGACGGTCAGCCCAGATACGCAGTATTTT
TRBJ2-2,.,TRBD2,TRBV28,CASSLEASGRAGELFF,TGTGCCAGCAGTTTAGAGGCTAGCGGGAGGGCCGGGGAGCTGTTTTTT
TRBJ2-6,.,TRBD1,TRBV28,CASSAGQGRAGANVLTF,TGTGCCAGCAGCGCCGGACAGGGAAGGGCTGGGGCCAACGTCCTGACTTTC
TRBJ2-1,.,TRBD2,TRBV4-1,CASSPDQREGLNEQFF,TGCGCCAGCAGCCCCGATCAGCGGGAGGGCCTCAATGAGCAGTTCTTC
TRBJ2-4,.,.,TRBV5-4,CASSFAGEDIQYF,TGTGCCAGCAGCTTCGCAGGGGAGGACATTCAGTACTTC
TRBJ2-5,.,.,TRBV9,CASSVGSQVLETQYF,TGTGCCAGCAGCGTAGGTAGTCAAGTACTAGAGACCCAGTACTTC
TRBJ2-3,.,.,TRBV18,CASSPRDTTTDTQYF,TGTGCCAGCTCACCACGGGACACAACTACAGATACGCAGTATTTT
TRBJ2-6,.,.,TRBV5-6,CASSFDRFNSGANVLTF,TGTGCCAGCAGCTTTGACAGATTCAACTCTGGGGCCAACGTCCTGACTTTC
TRBJ1-2,few,.,TRBV3-1/TRBV3-2,CASSQEGPRKRYTF,TGTGCCAGCAGCCAAGAGGGACCCCGCAAGCGCTACACCTTC
TRBJ1-5,.,.,TRBV5-5,CASSLVGAASNQPQHF,TGTGCCAGCAGCTTGGTGGGGGCGGCCAGCAATCAGCCCCAGCATTTT
TRBJ2-5,.,.,TRBV5-4,CASSLDPGKTQYF,TGTGCCAGCAGCTTGGATCCGGGTAAGACCCAGTACTTC
TRBJ2-7,.,TRBD2,TRBV27,CASSSGTSGTTGGIYEQYF,TGTGCCAGCAGTTCAGGGACTAGCGGGACGACGGGCGGGATCTACGAGCAGTACTTC
TRBJ2-3,.,TRBD2,TRBV19,CASSMYPAGGTDTQYF,TGTGCCAGTAGTATGTACCCAGCGGGAGGGACAGATACGCAGTATTTT
TRBJ2-3,.,.,TRBV11-2,CASSHSTDTQYF,TGTGCCAGCAGCCATTCGACAGATACGCAGTATTTT
TRBJ2-7,.,.,TRBV6-2/TRBV6-3,CASSTDTNYEQYF,TGTGCCAGCAGTACAGACACCAACTACGAGCAGTACTTC
TRBJ2-7,.,TRBD1,TRBV7-2,CASSLGDRGYEQYF,TGTGCCAGCAGCTTAGGGGACAGGGGATACGAGCAGTACTTC
TRBJ2-7,.,TRBD1,TRBV6-2/TRBV6-3,CASSYGDRGGYEQYF,TGTGCCAGCAGTTACGGGGACAGGGGCGGGTACGAGCAGTACTTC
TRBJ2-2,.,.,TRBV29-1,CSVSSRLQNTGELFF,TGCAGCGTCTCTTCGAGGCTACAGAACACCGGGGAGCTGTTTTTT
TRBJ2-7,.,TRBD2,TRBV5-1,CASSLTSGREYEQYF,TGCGCCAGCAGCTTGACTAGCGGGAGGGAATACGAGCAGTACTTC
TRBJ2-7,once,.,TRBV7-9,CASSFAGPREQYF,TGTGCCAGCAGCTTCGCCGGACCTAGAGAGCAGTACTTC
TRBJ1-1,.,.,TRBV5-6,CASSIMNTEAFF,TGTGCCAGCAGCATCATGAACACTGAAGCTTTCTTT
TRBJ1-1,.,.,TRBV7-9,CASSPRWSNTEAFF,TGTGCCAGCAGCCCTCGGTGGAGTAACACTGAAGCTTTCTTT